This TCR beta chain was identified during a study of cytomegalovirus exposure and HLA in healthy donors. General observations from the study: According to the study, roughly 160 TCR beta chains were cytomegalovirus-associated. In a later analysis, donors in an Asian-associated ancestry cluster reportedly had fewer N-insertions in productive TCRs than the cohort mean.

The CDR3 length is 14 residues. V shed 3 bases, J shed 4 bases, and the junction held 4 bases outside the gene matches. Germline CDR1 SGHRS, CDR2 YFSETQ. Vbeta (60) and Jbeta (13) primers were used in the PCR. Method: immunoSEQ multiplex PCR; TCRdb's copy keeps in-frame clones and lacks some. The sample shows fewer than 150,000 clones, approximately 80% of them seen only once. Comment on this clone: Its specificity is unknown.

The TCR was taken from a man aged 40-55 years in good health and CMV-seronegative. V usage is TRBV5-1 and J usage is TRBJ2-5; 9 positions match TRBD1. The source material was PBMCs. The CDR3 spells CASSWGTGIETQYF. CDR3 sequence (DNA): TGCGCCAGCAGCTGGGGGACAGGGATAGAGACCCAGTACTTC.